The clone carrying this TCR beta chain is deemed medium-sized. Its specificity is unknown. The record originates from a study of spatial heterogeneity in lung cancer. Looking at the study overall: As counted in raw reads, each unique TCR and UMI combination appeared more than ten times on average.

Study-wide results and limits: In tumors, expanded intratumoral alpha and beta TCR counts tracked mutation counts. The study found that ubiquitous and regional expanded TCR counts tracked ubiquitous and regional nonsynonymous mutations, respectively.

Time point defined: sample taken at primary tumor resection. Patients with untreated early-stage non-small cell lung cancer, numbering some 68, were the donors. On each TCR cDNA molecule, a unique molecular identifier was present. One entry per CDR3 protein results from TCRdb running MiXCR on the 5' RACE reads. The sample includes about 3,000 distinct CDR3 sequences, about 16% of them seen just once. The material was lung tumor tissue, obtained at surgery. The receptor was derived from a male donor with early-stage non-small cell lung cancer.

CDR3 DNA sequence: TGTGCCAGCACGAACGGACTAGAGGGCAATGAGCAGTTCTTC. Translating gives CASTNGLEGNEQFF. The chain has TRBV6-2 or TRBV6-3 and TRBJ2-1; TRBD2 matches 7 bases. J gave up 6 bases and V 7 bases, and 9 bases lay outside the gene matches. The CDR3 covers 14 residues. CDR1 MNHEY and CDR2 SVGEGT come from the germline V gene.